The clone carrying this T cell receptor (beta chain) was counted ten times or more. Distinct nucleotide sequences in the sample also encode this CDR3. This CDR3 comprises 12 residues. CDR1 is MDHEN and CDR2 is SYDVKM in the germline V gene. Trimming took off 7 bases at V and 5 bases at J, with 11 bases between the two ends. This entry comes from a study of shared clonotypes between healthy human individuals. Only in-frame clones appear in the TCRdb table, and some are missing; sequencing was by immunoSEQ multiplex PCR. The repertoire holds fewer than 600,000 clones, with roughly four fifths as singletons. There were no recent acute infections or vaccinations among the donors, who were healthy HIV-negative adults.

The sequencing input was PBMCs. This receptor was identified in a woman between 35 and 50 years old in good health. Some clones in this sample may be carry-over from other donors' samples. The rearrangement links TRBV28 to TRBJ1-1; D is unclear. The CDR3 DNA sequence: TGTGCCAGCAAGTCGTGGGTGACTGAAGCTTTCTTT. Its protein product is CASKSWVTEAFF. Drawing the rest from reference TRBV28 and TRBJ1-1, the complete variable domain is DVKVTQSSRYLVKRTGEKVFLECVQDMDHENMFWYRQDPGLGLRLIYFSYDVKMKEKGDIPEGYSVSREKKERFSLILESASTNQTSMYLCASKSWVTEAFFGQGTRLTVV.